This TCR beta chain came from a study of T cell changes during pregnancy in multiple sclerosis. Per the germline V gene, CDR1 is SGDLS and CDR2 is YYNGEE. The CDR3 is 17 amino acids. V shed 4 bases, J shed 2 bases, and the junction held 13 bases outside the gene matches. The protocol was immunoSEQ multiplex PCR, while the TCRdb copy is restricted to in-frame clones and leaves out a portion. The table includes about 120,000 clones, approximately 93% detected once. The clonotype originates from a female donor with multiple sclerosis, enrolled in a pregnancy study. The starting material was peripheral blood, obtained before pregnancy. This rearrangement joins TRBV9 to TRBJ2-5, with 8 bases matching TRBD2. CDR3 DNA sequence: TGTGCCAGCAGCCCCGGGATCCTGGGCGGGGGGCAAGAGACCCAGTACTTC. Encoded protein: CASSPGILGGGQETQYF.